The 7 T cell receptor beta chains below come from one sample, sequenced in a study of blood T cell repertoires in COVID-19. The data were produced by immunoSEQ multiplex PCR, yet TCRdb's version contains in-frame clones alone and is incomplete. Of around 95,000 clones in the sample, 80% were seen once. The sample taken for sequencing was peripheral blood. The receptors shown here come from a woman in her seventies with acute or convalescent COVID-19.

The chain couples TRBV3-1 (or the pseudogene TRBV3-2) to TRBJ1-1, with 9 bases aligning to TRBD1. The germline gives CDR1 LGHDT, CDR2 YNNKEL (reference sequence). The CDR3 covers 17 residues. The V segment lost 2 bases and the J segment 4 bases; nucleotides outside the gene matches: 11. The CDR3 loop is CASSQLTPGTGFTEAFF. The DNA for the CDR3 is TGTGCCAGCAGCCAACTCACCCCCGGGACAGGGTTCACTGAAGCTTTCTTT.

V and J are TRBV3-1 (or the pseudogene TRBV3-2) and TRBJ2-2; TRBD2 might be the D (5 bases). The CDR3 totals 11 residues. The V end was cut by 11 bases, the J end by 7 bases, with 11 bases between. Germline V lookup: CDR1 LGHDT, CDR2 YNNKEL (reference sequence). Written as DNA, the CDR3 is TGTGCCGCGGGCCGGGGCGGGGAGCTGTTTTTT. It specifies CAAGRGGELFF.

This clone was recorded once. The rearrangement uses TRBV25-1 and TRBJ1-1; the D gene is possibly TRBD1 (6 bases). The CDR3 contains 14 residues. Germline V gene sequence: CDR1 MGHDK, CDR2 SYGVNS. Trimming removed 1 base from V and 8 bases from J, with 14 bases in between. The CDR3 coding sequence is TGTGCCAGCAGTGAATTCGGACAGACCCCCGAAGCTTTCTTT. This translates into CASSEFGQTPEAFF.

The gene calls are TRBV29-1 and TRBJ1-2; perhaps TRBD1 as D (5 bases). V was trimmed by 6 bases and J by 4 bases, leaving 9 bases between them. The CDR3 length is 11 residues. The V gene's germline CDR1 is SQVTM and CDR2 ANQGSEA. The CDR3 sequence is CSVGGTYGYTF. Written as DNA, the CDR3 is TGCAGCGTGGGGGGGACCTATGGCTACACCTTC.

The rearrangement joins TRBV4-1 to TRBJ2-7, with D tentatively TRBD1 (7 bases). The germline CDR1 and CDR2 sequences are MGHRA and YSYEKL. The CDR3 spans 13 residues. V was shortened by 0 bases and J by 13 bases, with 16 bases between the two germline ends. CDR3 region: CASSQDAGGLLYV. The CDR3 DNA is TGCGCCAGCAGCCAAGATGCAGGGGGGTTGCTATACGTC.

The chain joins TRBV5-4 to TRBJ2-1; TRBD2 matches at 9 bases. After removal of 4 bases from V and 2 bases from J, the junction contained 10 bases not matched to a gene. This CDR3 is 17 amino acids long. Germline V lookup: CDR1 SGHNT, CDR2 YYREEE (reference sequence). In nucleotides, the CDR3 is TGTGCCAGCAGCGGGGGGGCTAGCGGGGTACCCTACAATGAGCAGTTCTTC. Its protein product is CASSGGASGVPYNEQFF.

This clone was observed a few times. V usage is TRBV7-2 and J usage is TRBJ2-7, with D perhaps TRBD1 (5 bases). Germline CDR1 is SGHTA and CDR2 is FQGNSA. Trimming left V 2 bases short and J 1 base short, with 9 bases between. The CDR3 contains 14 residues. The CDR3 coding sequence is TGTGCCAGCAGCTTAAATGCAGGGTCCTACGAGCAGTACTTC. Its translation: CASSLNAGSYEQYF.